Presented here are 7 T cell receptor beta chains from one specimen sequenced in a study of cytomegalovirus exposure and HLA in healthy donors. Clones were read by immunoSEQ multiplex PCR, and TCRdb kept only the in-frame ones, dropping some. The table records 250,000 to 350,000 clones, approximately 90% of them present only once. The material sequenced was PBMCs. All receptors derive from a young woman in good health and CMV-seronegative.

The CDR3 protein is CASSQEGGAYGYTF. DNA of the CDR3: TGCGCCAGCAGCCAAGAAGGGGGGGCGTATGGCTACACCTTC. V usage is TRBV4-3 and J usage is TRBJ1-2, with D perhaps matching TRBD1 (6 bases). V lost 0 bases to trimming and J lost 5 bases, with 10 bases between them. Germline CDR1 and CDR2: LGHNA and YSLEER. The CDR3 length is 14 residues.

V usage is TRBV7-2 and J usage is TRBJ2-1, with 11 positions matching TRBD2. This CDR3 contains 16 residues. After removal of 5 bases from V and 8 bases from J, the junction contained 11 bases not matched to a gene. Germline lookup yields CDR1 SGHTA and CDR2 FQGNSA. Here the CDR3 reads CASSGRTSGSRHEQFF. CDR3 DNA: TGTGCCAGCAGCGGTAGGACTAGCGGGTCTCGCCATGAGCAGTTCTTC. Drawing the rest from reference TRBV7-2 and TRBJ2-1, the complete variable domain is GAGVSQSPSNKVTEKGKDVELRCDPISGHTALYWYRQSLGQGLEFLIYFQGNSAPDKSGLPSDRFSAERTGGSVSTLTIQRTQQEDSAVYLCASSGRTSGSRHEQFFGPGTRLTVL.

This clone has ten or more counts. The V and J genes are TRBV27 and TRBJ2-7; 8 bases align to TRBD1. The CDR3 contains 15 residues. Germline V gene lookup returns CDR1 MNHEY and CDR2 SMNVEV (reference sequence). The V segment lost 8 bases and the J segment 0 bases; nucleotides outside the gene matches: 9. As DNA, the CDR3 is TGTGCCAGCTCGAAAGGGGACAGGTCCTCCTACGAGCAGTACTTC. Translation: CASSKGDRSSYEQYF.

The chain couples TRBV6-5 to TRBJ2-2; 7 nucleotides line up with TRBD1. The ends lost 9 bases at V and 1 base at J; junction bases unmatched: 2. Per germline, CDR1 MNHEY and CDR2 SVGAGI. The length of the CDR3 is 13 residues. The CDR3 sequence is CASRQGNTGELFF. The CDR3 DNA is TGTGCCAGTCGACAGGGGAACACCGGGGAGCTGTTTTTT.

The V gene is TRBV5-1, the J gene TRBJ2-7, with D tentatively TRBD2 (5 bases). The germline V gene encodes CDR1 SGHRS and CDR2 YFSETQ. The CDR3 totals 14 residues. V was trimmed by 4 bases and J by 1 base, leaving 12 bases between them. Here the CDR3 reads CASSLTGMSYEQYF. The CDR3 DNA sequence: TGCGCCAGCAGCCTTACGGGGATGTCCTACGAGCAGTACTTC.

This clone was detected once. This chain connects TRBV6-1 to TRBJ2-5, with TRBD1 as a possible D gene (6 bases). This CDR3 region has 13 residues. Deletions cut 3 bases from V and 1 base from J, with 6 bases between. Germline assignment: CDR1 MNHNS and CDR2 SASEGT. The CDR3 protein is CASSEGAQETQYF. CDR3 in DNA: TGTGCCAGCAGTGAGGGGGCCCAAGAGACCCAGTACTTC.

The rearrangement links TRBV4-1 to TRBJ2-5; D unclear. V shed 3 bases and J shed 5 bases, with 10 bases lying between them. Germline V lookup: CDR1 MGHRA, CDR2 YSYEKL. This CDR3 spans 13 amino acids. In DNA form, the CDR3 reads TGCGCCAGCAGCCAGGGTAGCTGGGAGACCCAGTACTTC. It is translated as CASSQGSWETQYF.